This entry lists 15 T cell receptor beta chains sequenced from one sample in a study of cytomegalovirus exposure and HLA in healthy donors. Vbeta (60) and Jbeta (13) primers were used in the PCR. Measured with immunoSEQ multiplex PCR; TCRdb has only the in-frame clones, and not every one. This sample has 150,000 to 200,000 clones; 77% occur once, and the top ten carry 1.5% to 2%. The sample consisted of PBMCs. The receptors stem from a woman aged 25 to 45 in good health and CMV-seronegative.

Here the CDR3 reads CASSLAGVTEAFF. CDR3 in DNA: TGTGCCAGCAGTTTGGCCGGGGTCACTGAAGCTTTCTTT. The chain joins TRBV27 to TRBJ1-1, with D uncertain. V gave up 3 bases and J gave up 4 bases, with 9 bases separating them. CDR1 and CDR2 from the germline V gene are MNHEY and SMNVEV (reference sequence). The CDR3 extends over 13 amino acids.

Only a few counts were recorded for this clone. CDR3 bases: TGCGCCAGCAGCTTGTTTAGCGGGGGGCCGCAAAAGTACAATGAGCAGTTCTTC. Translated, it gives CASSLFSGGPQKYNEQFF. V usage is TRBV5-1 and J usage is TRBJ2-1; 10 bases are shared with TRBD2. CDR1 is SGHRS and CDR2 is YFSETQ in the germline V gene. After removal of 1 base from V and 4 bases from J, the junction contained 11 bases not matched to a gene. The length of the CDR3 is 18 residues.

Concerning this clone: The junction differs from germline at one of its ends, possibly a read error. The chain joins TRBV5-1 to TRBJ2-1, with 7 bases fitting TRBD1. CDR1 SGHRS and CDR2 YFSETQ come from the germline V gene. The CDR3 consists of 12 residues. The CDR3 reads CASSSTTGTEVF. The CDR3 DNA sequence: TGCGCCAGCAGCTCCACCACTGGGACAGAGGTCTTC.

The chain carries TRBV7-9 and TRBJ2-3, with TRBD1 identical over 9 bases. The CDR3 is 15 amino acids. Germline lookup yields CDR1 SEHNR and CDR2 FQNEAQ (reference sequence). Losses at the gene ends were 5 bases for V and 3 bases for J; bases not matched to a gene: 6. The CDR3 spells CASSLGQGVTDTQYF. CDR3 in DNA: TGTGCCAGCAGCCTGGGACAGGGAGTTACAGATACGCAGTATTTT.

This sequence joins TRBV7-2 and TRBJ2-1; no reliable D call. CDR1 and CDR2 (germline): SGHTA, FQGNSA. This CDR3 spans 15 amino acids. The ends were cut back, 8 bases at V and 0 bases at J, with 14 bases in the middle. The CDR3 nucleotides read TGTGCCAGCGCCACGTCGCGGAGCTCCTACAATGAGCAGTTCTTC. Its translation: CASATSRSSYNEQFF. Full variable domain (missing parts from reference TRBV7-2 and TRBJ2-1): GAGVSQSPSNKVTEKGKDVELRCDPISGHTALYWYRQSLGQGLEFLIYFQGNSAPDKSGLPSDRFSAERTGGSVSTLTIQRTQQEDSAVYLCASATSRSSYNEQFFGPGTRLTVL.

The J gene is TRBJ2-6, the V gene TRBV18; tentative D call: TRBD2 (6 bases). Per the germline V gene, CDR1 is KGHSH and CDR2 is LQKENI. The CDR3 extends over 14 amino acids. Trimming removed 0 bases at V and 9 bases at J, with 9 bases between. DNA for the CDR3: TGTGCCAGCTCACCACCGGCGGGGCTCAACGTCCTGACTTTC. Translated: CASSPPAGLNVLTF.

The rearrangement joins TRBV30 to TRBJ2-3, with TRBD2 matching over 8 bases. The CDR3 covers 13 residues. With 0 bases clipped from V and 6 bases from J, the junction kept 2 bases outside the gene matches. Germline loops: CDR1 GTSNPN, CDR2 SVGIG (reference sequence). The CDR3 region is CAWSVREGDTQYF. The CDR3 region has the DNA TGTGCCTGGAGTGTACGGGAGGGCGATACGCAGTATTTT.

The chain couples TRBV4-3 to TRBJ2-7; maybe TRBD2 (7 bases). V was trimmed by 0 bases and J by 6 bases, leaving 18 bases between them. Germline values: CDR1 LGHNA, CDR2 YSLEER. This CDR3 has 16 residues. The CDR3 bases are TGCGCCAGCAGCCAAGATCTCTCGGCGGGGGCACGCGAGCAGTACTTC. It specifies CASSQDLSAGAREQYF.

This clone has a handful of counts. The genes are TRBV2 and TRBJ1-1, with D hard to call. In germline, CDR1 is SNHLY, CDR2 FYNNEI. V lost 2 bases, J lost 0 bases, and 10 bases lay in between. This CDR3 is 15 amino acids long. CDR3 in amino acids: CASSEWGEVNTEAFF. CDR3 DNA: TGTGCCAGCAGTGAATGGGGAGAGGTGAACACTGAAGCTTTCTTT.

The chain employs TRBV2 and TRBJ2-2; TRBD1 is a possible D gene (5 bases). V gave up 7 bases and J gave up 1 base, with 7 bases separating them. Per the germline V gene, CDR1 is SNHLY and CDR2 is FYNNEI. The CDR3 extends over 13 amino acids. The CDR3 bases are TGTGCCAGCATGACAGAGAACACCGGGGAGCTGTTTTTT. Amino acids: CASMTENTGELFF. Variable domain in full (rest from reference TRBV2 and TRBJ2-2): EPEVTQTPSHQVTQMGQEVILRCVPISNHLYFYWYRQILGQKVEFLVSFYNNEISEKSEIFDDQFSVERPDGSNFTLKIRSTKLEDSAMYFCASMTENTGELFFGEGSRLTVL.

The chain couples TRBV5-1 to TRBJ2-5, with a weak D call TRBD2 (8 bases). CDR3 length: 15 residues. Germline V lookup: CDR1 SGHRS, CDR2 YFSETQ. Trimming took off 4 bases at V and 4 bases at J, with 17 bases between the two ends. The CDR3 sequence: CASSPLGRGRETQYF. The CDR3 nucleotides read TGCGCCAGCAGCCCCCTCGGGAGGGGGCGAGAGACCCAGTACTTC. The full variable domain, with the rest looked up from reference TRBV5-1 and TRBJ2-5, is KAGVTQTPRYLIKTRGQQVTLSCSPISGHRSVSWYQQTPGQGLQFLFEYFSETQRNKGNFPGRFSGRQFSNSRSEMNVSTLELGDSALYLCASSPLGRGRETQYFGPGTRLLVL.

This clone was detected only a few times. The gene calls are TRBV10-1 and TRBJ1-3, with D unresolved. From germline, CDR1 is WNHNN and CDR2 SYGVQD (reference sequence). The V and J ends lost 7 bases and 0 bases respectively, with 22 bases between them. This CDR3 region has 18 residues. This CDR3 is CASTTEITLTFSGNTIYF. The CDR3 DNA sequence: TGCGCCAGCACCACTGAGATCACATTGACATTCTCTGGAAACACCATATATTTT.

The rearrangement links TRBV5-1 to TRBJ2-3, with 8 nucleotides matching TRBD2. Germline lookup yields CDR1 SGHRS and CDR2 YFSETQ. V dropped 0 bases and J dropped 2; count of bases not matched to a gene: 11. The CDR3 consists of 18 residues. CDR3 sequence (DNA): TGCGCCAGCAGCTTGGCCCCAATTAGCGGGGACCCCACAGATACGCAGTATTTT. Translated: CASSLAPISGDPTDTQYF. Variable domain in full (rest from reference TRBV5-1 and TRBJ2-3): KAGVTQTPRYLIKTRGQQVTLSCSPISGHRSVSWYQQTPGQGLQFLFEYFSETQRNKGNFPGRFSGRQFSNSRSEMNVSTLELGDSALYLCASSLAPISGDPTDTQYFGPGTRLTVL.

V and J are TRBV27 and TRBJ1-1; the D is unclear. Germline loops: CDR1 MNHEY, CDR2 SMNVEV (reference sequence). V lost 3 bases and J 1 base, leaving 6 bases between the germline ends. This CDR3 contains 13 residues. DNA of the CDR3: TGTGCCAGCAGTTTTTTAGAGAACACTGAAGCTTTCTTT. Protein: CASSFLENTEAFF.

CDR3 DNA sequence: TGTGCCAGCAGCTTGGGACGGACAGGGGACTACTTC. Amino acids: CASSLGRTGDYF. The chain joins TRBV5-6 to TRBJ2-7, with TRBD1 identical over 9 bases. The CDR3 has 12 amino acids. V gave up 0 bases and J gave up 13 bases; unmatched junction bases: 5. The germline CDR1 and CDR2 sequences are SGHDT and YYEEEE.